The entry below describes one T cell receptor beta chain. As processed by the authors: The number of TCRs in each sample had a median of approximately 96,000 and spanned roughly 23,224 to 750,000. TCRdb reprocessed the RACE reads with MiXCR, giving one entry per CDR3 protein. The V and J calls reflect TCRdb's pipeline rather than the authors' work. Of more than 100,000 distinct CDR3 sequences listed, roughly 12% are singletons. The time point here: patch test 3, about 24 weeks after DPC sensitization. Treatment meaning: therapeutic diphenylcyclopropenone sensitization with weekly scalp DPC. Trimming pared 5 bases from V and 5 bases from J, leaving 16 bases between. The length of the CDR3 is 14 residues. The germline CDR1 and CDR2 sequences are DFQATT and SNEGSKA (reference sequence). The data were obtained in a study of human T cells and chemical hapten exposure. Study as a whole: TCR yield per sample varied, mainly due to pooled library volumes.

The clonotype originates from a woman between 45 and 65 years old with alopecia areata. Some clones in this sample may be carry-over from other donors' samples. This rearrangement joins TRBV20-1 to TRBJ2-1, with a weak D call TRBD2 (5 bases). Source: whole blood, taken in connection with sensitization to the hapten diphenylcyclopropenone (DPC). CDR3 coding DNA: TGCAGTGCTCTCTACCACGACGGGAACAATGAGCAGTTCTTC. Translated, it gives CSALYHDGNNEQFF.